This TCR beta chain was sequenced for a study of patients and donors after allogeneic stem cell transplantation. TCRdb ran MiXCR on the RT-PCR reads and lists one entry per CDR3 protein. This sample has about 200,000 distinct CDR3 sequences, with roughly 40% found just once. The receptor was isolated from a human donor who was either an allogeneic HSCT recipient or a stem cell or donor lymphocyte infusion donor (not recorded which). It is not recorded whose cells these are; they may come from a transplant donor. The source material was blood, either unsorted or a sorted T cell fraction (not recorded which).

The CDR3 DNA is TGCGCCAGCTCAGCGGTTGGGGGTCAGCCCCAGCATTTT. Translated, it gives CASSAVGGQPQHF. The V and J genes are TRBV4-1 and TRBJ1-5; D is possibly TRBD1 (5 bases). The ends were cut back, 8 bases at V and 6 bases at J, with 14 bases in the middle. Germline V CDR1 and CDR2: MGHRA, YSYEKL. The CDR3 runs to 13 residues.